The clone carrying this T cell receptor beta chain was seen a few times. What it binds is not known. These data belong to a study of shared clonotypes between healthy human individuals. Across the whole study: The plates for each donor numbered three CD4 naive, three CD4 memory, two CD8 naive and one CD8 memory.

Whole-study findings and limits: Among the subsets, naive ones generally showed larger estimated richness than memory ones. The diversity represented, both genetic and in exposure history, was limited by few donors.

Using immunoSEQ multiplex PCR, the repertoire was profiled, and TCRdb retains in-frame clones only, with some absent. Among approximately 2.1 million clones listed, roughly 93% were seen once. This CDR3 has 15 residues. Germline loops: CDR1 GTSNPN, CDR2 SVGIG (reference sequence). With V trimmed by 1 base and J by 6 bases, 11 bases remained unmatched. The TCR sequence derives from a man between 18 and 29 years old in good health. Some clones in this sample may be carry-over from other donors' samples. The genes are TRBV30 and TRBJ1-2; 7 bases fit TRBD1. The specimen sequenced was naive CD4+ T cells from PBMCs. The subset is: CD45RA+ positively selected. As DNA, the CDR3 is TGTGCCTGGAGTGCCCCCGGGACAGATAAGGATGGCTACACCTTC. Encoded protein: CAWSAPGTDKDGYTF.